These 9 T cell receptor beta chains came from one sample sequenced in a study of T cell changes during pregnancy in multiple sclerosis (dated by TCRdb to between 2017 and 2020). Library creation used the immunoSEQ multiplex PCR assay. As stored in TCRdb, this immuneACCESS dataset retains in-frame rearrangements with V and J assigned. A fraction of the clones does not appear; measured against another copy, unresolved V genes explain less than half of the discrepancy, and the remainder lacks a known reason. This sample lists fewer than 150,000 clones; less than 97% were detected once. The leading ten clones occupy 0.44% of the sample. Source: peripheral blood, taken after pregnancy. The receptors come from a female donor with multiple sclerosis, enrolled in a pregnancy study.

V gene TRBV19 combines with J gene TRBJ2-5; TRBD2 matches at 7 bases. The CDR3 is 14 residues long. The V gene's germline CDR1 is LNHDA and CDR2 SQIVND (reference sequence). V gave up 1 base and J gave up 3 bases; unmatched junction bases: 2. CDR3 in amino acids: CASSIVAGKETQYF. CDR3 nucleotides: TGTGCCAGTAGTATAGTAGCGGGTAAAGAGACCCAGTACTTC.

The chain uses TRBV11-2 and TRBJ2-5; D possibly corresponds to TRBD1 (5 bases). Trimming removed 4 bases at V and 7 bases at J, with 16 bases between. This CDR3 spans 14 amino acids. From germline, CDR1 is SGHAT and CDR2 FQNNGV. Here the CDR3 reads CASSSAALQGTQYF. CDR3 coding DNA: TGTGCCAGCAGCTCGGCGGCCCTCCAGGGGACCCAGTACTTC.

The rearrangement uses TRBV7-9 and TRBJ1-5; maybe TRBD1 (5 bases). This CDR3 comprises 16 residues. V was pared by 1 base and J by 2 bases, with 12 bases between. CDR1 SEHNR and CDR2 FQNEAQ come from the germline V gene (reference sequence). The CDR3 spells CASSLGAGWGNQPQHF. The CDR3, as DNA: TGTGCCAGCAGCTTAGGGGCAGGGTGGGGCAATCAGCCCCAGCATTTT.

This chain links TRBV18 with TRBJ2-5; TRBD2 aligns across 11 bases. CDR1 and CDR2 (germline): KGHSH, LQKENI. The length of the CDR3 is 16 residues. V gave up 6 bases and J gave up 4 bases; unmatched junction bases: 10. The CDR3: CASSPNSGRAGETQYF. The CDR3 DNA sequence: TGTGCCAGCTCTCCAAATAGCGGGAGGGCCGGAGAGACCCAGTACTTC.

The gene calls are TRBV28 and TRBJ2-2; D remains unclear. CDR1 and CDR2 from the germline V gene are MDHEN and SYDVKM. Between the trimmed V and J ends, which lost 3 bases and 4 bases, there was a span of 24 bases. The CDR3 length is 19 residues. CDR3 in amino acids: CASSLLAEATIKFTGELFF. The DNA of the CDR3 is TGTGCCAGCAGTTTGCTTGCTGAAGCCACTATCAAGTTCACCGGGGAGCTGTTTTTT.

The chain combines TRBV4-1 with TRBJ2-3, with 7 bases matching TRBD2. The CDR3 has 16 residues. J was trimmed by 4 bases and V by 0 bases; bases with no gene match: 7. From germline, CDR1 is MGHRA and CDR2 YSYEKL. CDR3 sequence (DNA): TGCGCCAGCAGCCAAGAGGGGATAGCGGGTGCAGATACGCAGTATTTT. It codes for CASSQEGIAGADTQYF.

The chain links TRBV4-1 to TRBJ1-4; tentatively, D is TRBD1 (5 bases). Looked up from germline, CDR1 is MGHRA and CDR2 is YSYEKL. Trimming shortened V by 3 bases and J by 2 bases, and 10 bases separated the two germline ends. The CDR3 extends over 15 amino acids. The CDR3 loop is CASSHPQGTNEKLFF. The CDR3 DNA reads as TGCGCCAGCAGCCATCCGCAGGGTACTAATGAAAAACTGTTTTTT.

The chain recombines TRBV19 with TRBJ2-2; 8 nucleotides agree with TRBD1. The germline gives CDR1 LNHDA, CDR2 SQIVND (reference sequence). The CDR3 length is 17 residues. With 1 base clipped from V and 5 bases from J, the junction kept 9 bases outside the gene matches. The CDR3 region has the DNA TGTGCCAGTAGTATAGTCCCAGGGGGCGCGGGGACCGGGGAGCTGTTTTTT. It specifies CASSIVPGGAGTGELFF.

CDR3 amino acids: CASSPAGTTQETQYF. CDR3 DNA: TGTGCCAGCAGCCCCGCCGGGACTACCCAAGAGACCCAGTACTTC. J is TRBJ2-5 and V is TRBV5-6, with TRBD2 identical over 7 bases. V trimming: 4 bases; J trimming: 1 base; junction bases outside the gene matches: 7. Per germline, CDR1 SGHDT and CDR2 YYEEEE. The CDR3 is 15 residues long.